A single TCR beta chain is shown here with its context. RNA was extracted from bulk tissue without any cell sorting. This non-tumor lung sample came from over 3 cm beyond the tumor edge. Three rounds of nested PCR, following a modified ARM-PCR protocol, produced the TCRbeta library. One entry per CDR3 protein results from TCRdb running MiXCR on the multiplex PCR reads. The sample has about 110,000 distinct CDR3 sequences, 62% seen once. CDR3 length: 15 amino acids. The V gene lost 0 bases and the J gene lost 6 bases, with 14 bases spanning the gap. Per the germline V gene, CDR1 is SGHRS and CDR2 is YFSETQ. The data originate from a study of tumor and adjacent non-tumor tissue in lung cancer.

The rearrangement joins TRBV5-1 to TRBJ2-3; D not resolved. The receptor was derived from a man aged 55-75 years with non-small cell lung cancer. Sequencing was performed on distant non-tumor lung tissue. The CDR3 is CASSLVPATGDTQYF. CDR3 in DNA: TGCGCCAGCAGCTTGGTGCCAGCGACCGGCGATACGCAGTATTTT.